Each of the 18 T cell receptor beta chains below was sequenced from the same sample in a study of CD4 T cells in relation to SARS-CoV-2 and coronaviruses. Assay: immunoSEQ multiplex PCR; the TCRdb copy retains only in-frame clones and omits some. The table lists approximately 50,000 clones, roughly nine tenths of them singletons. The sequencing input was naive CD4+ T cells from PBMCs. As to subset: naive CD4+ T cells isolated by negative enrichment. The receptors were sampled from an adult with COVID-19.

The chain joins TRBV28 to TRBJ2-1; 11 bases fit TRBD2. V shed 7 bases, J shed 7 bases, and the junction held 21 bases outside the gene matches. The CDR3 extends over 19 amino acids. The germline gives CDR1 MDHEN, CDR2 SYDVKM. In nucleotides, the CDR3 is TGTGCCAGCATTTTGTCGGGGGCCGGGACTAGCGGACCTAATAATGAGCAGTTCTTC. It yields the protein CASILSGAGTSGPNNEQFF. The full variable domain, completed using reference TRBV28 and TRBJ2-1, is DVKVTQSSRYLVKRTGEKVFLECVQDMDHENMFWYRQDPGLGLRLIYFSYDVKMKEKGDIPEGYSVSREKKERFSLILESASTNQTSMYLCASILSGAGTSGPNNEQFFGPGTRLTVL.

This clone was counted once. This chain uses TRBV7-8 with TRBJ1-3, with 7 bases fitting TRBD1. Trimming took 3 bases from V and 2 from J; bases not matched to a gene: 7. The CDR3 sequence is 16 residues long. CDR1 SGHVS and CDR2 FQNEAQ come from the germline V gene. In DNA form, the CDR3 reads TGTGCCAGCAGCTTGGCTGACAGGGTTACTGGAAACACCATATATTTT. This encodes CASSLADRVTGNTIYF.

This chain joins TRBV2 and TRBJ2-2; D is uncertain. Germline V gene data show CDR1 as SNHLY and CDR2 as FYNNEI. Trimming removed 3 bases from V and 2 bases from J, with 4 bases in between. This CDR3 region has 13 residues. The CDR3 protein is CASSDSNTGELFF. The CDR3 DNA reads TGTGCCAGCAGTGATTCCAACACCGGGGAGCTGTTTTTT.

CDR3 bases: TGTGCCAGCAGCCCATCTAACTACGAGCAGTACTTC. It translates to CASSPSNYEQYF. The genes are TRBV7-9 and TRBJ2-7; unclear D gene. V shed 5 bases and J shed 3 bases, with 8 bases lying between them. CDR1 and CDR2 (germline): SEHNR, FQNEAQ (reference sequence). The CDR3 covers 12 residues.

This clone was observed a single time. J is TRBJ2-7 and V is TRBV25-1; D possibly matches TRBD1 or TRBD2 (5 bases each). Trimming pared 1 base from V and 0 bases from J, leaving 7 bases between. The CDR3 contains 14 residues. Germline CDR1 and CDR2: MGHDK and SYGVNS. In DNA form, the CDR3 reads TGTGCCAGCAGTGAATCGGGGCGCTCCTACGAGCAGTACTTC. Protein product: CASSESGRSYEQYF.

CDR3 nucleotides: TGTGCCAGCAGCTACGGGAAAATCTACGAGCAGTACTTC. This gives the protein CASSYGKIYEQYF. V and J are TRBV7-2 and TRBJ2-7; possible D gene TRBD2, 5 bases. Between the trimmed V and J ends, which lost 4 bases and 3 bases, there was a span of 10 bases. The CDR3 spans 13 residues. Germline loops: CDR1 SGHTA, CDR2 FQGNSA.

V and J are TRBV6-5 and TRBJ2-7, with TRBD1 matching 9 bases. Looked up from germline, CDR1 is MNHEY and CDR2 is SVGAGI. Germline trimming cut 6 bases from V and 2 bases from J; bases unmatched to any gene: 8. The CDR3 extends over 15 amino acids. CDR3 loop: CASRVGQGFTYEQYF. DNA for the CDR3: TGTGCCAGCAGGGTCGGACAGGGGTTCACCTACGAGCAGTACTTC.

The CDR3 here is CASSPPHAYTGELFF. The DNA of the CDR3 is TGTGCCAGCTCACCACCGCATGCTTACACCGGGGAGCTGTTTTTT. The V and J genes are TRBV18 and TRBJ2-2; D not resolved. V was shortened by 0 bases and J by 3 bases, with 8 bases between the two germline ends. This CDR3 is built from 15 residues. Germline V gene lookup returns CDR1 KGHSH and CDR2 LQKENI.

V usage is TRBV19 and J usage is TRBJ1-6; D unclear. CDR1 LNHDA and CDR2 SQIVND come from the germline V gene (reference sequence). This CDR3 comprises 17 residues. Trimming stripped 6 bases from V and 7 bases from J, with 22 bases between. CDR3 DNA sequence: TGTGCCAGTAGCACCCGTCACGACTCCGGAAACAATTCACCCCTCCACTTT. It translates to CASSTRHDSGNNSPLHF. The full variable domain, its missing parts supplied by reference TRBV19 and TRBJ1-6, is DGGITQSPKYLFRKEGQNVTLSCEQNLNHDAMYWYRQDPGQGLRLIYYSQIVNDFQKGDIAEGYSVSREKKESFPLTVTSAQKNPTAFYLCASSTRHDSGNNSPLHFGNGTRLTVT.

The V call is TRBV5-8, the J call TRBJ2-5; TRBD2 matches at 12 bases. Losses at the gene ends were 0 bases for V and 1 base for J; bases not matched to a gene: 1. The CDR3 length is 16 residues. Germline V lookup: CDR1 SGHTS, CDR2 YDEGEE. The CDR3 is CASSLGTSGTQETQYF. As DNA, the CDR3 is TGTGCCAGCAGCTTGGGGACTAGCGGGACCCAAGAGACCCAGTACTTC.

The chain joins TRBV29-1 to TRBJ2-7; 7 nucleotides agree with TRBD1. The germline V gene has CDR1 SQVTM and CDR2 ANQGSEA. The CDR3 runs to 15 residues. The V gene end was trimmed by 4 bases and the J gene end by 3 bases; junction bases not matched to a gene: 12. The CDR3 spells CSVVGGRTSNYEQYF. As DNA, the CDR3 is TGCAGCGTTGTAGGGGGCCGTACTTCAAACTACGAGCAGTACTTC.

This chain connects TRBV7-2 to TRBJ2-3; D is uncertain. Germline loops: CDR1 SGHTA, CDR2 FQGNSA. V lost 1 base, J lost 0 bases, and 11 bases lay in between. The CDR3 has 16 amino acids. The CDR3 DNA sequence: TGTGCCAGCAGCTTAGGAAGGTTGAGAAGCACAGATACGCAGTATTTT. Translation: CASSLGRLRSTDTQYF.

This clone was seen only a few times. The CDR3 sequence is CASSLGLAGGNEQFF. CDR3 sequence (DNA): TGTGCCAGCAGCCTCGGACTAGCGGGAGGGAATGAGCAGTTCTTC. The chain uses TRBV7-9 and TRBJ2-1, with 15 nucleotides matching TRBD2. J lost 7 bases, V lost 5 bases, and 3 bases had no gene match. Germline lookup yields CDR1 SEHNR and CDR2 FQNEAQ (reference sequence). This CDR3 has 15 residues.

CDR3 sequence reads: CASTGGYEQYF. The CDR3 region has the DNA TGTGCCAGCACTGGTGGGTACGAGCAGTACTTC. The chain recombines TRBV25-1 with TRBJ2-7; D is unclear. Trimming cost V 7 bases and J 4 bases, with 8 bases left between them. CDR1 is MGHDK, CDR2 SYGVNS, per germline. CDR3 length: 11 amino acids.

This clone was observed once. V gene TRBV2 combines with J gene TRBJ1-5, with 7 bases identical to TRBD1. The germline gives CDR1 SNHLY, CDR2 FYNNEI. J lost 0 bases, V lost 6 bases, and 5 bases had no gene match. The CDR3 is made up of 15 amino acids. The DNA for the CDR3 is TGTGCCAGCAGCTCCGGGACAGCTAGCAATCAGCCCCAGCATTTT. The encoded protein is CASSSGTASNQPQHF.

V and J are TRBV6-9 and TRBJ2-5; 7 bases line up with TRBD1. The ends lost 10 bases at V and 4 bases at J; junction bases unmatched: 9. The germline gives CDR1 MNHGY, CDR2 SVAAGI. The CDR3 runs to 13 residues. CDR3 nucleotide sequence: TGTGCCAACCAATCGACAGGGACAGAGACCCAGTACTTC. Its translation is CANQSTGTETQYF.

For this clone: Compared with germline, one end of the junction differs, possibly owing to a read error. The chain recombines TRBV30 with TRBJ1-6; TRBD1 matches 7 bases. There are 12 residues in the CDR3. The germline gives CDR1 GTSNPN, CDR2 SVGIG (reference sequence). The chain's CDR3 is CAWSGGQPTAVF. In nucleotides, the CDR3 is TGTGCCTGGAGTGGGGGACAGCCGACCGCCGTATTT.

CDR3 loop: CASSLGSWAVGRDTIYF. The CDR3 DNA follows: TGTGCCAGCAGCTTAGGAAGTTGGGCAGTGGGGAGGGACACCATATATTTT. V usage is TRBV7-8 and J usage is TRBJ1-3; D gene unclear. Per germline, CDR1 SGHVS and CDR2 FQNEAQ. The V end was cut by 1 base, the J end by 8 bases, with 21 bases between. There are 17 residues in the CDR3.